The rows below give T cell receptor beta chains drawn from one sample of a study of PD-1 blockade in classical Hodgkin lymphoma. The protocol was immunoSEQ multiplex PCR, while the TCRdb copy is restricted to in-frame clones and leaves out a portion. The sample has tens of thousands of clones, around three quarters seen once. Material: peripheral blood mononuclear cells (PBMCs), obtained before the second cycle of nivolumab. The receptors were sampled from a human donor with classical Hodgkin lymphoma. CDR3s include the opening cysteine and the closing phenylalanine or tryptophan. Each record gives: J gene, D gene, V gene, clone size, CDR3 DNA, CDR3 protein. A D gene is named only where the DNA matches it firmly. For some rows the clone size is stated as once, few or many, or as a class when expanded; others skip it.

j_call: TRBJ2-7
d_call: TRBD2
v_call: TRBV11-2
clone_size: NA
cdr3_nt: TGTGCCAGCAGCTTAATAGGGACTAGCCCATCCTACGAGCAGTACTTC
cdr3_aa: CASSLIGTSPSYEQYF

j_call: TRBJ2-2
d_call: TRBD1
v_call: TRBV5-1
clone_size: NA
cdr3_nt: TGCGCCAGCAGCCGTGACAGGGCAGACACCGGGGAGCTGTTTTTT
cdr3_aa: CASSRDRADTGELFF

j_call: TRBJ1-5
d_call: NA
v_call: TRBV7-6
clone_size: NA
cdr3_nt: TGTGCCAGCAGCTTAACGGCGGATAGCAATCAGCCCCAGCATTTT
cdr3_aa: CASSLTADSNQPQHF

j_call: TRBJ1-2
d_call: NA
v_call: TRBV20-1
clone_size: NA
cdr3_nt: TGCAGTGCTTCCGACCGATATGGCTACACCTTC
cdr3_aa: CSASDRYGYTF

j_call: TRBJ2-5
d_call: NA
v_call: TRBV19
clone_size: NA
cdr3_nt: TGTGCCAGTAGTATACGGCCACATCCTTCTCAGTACCAAGAGACCCAGTACTTC
cdr3_aa: CASSIRPHPSQYQETQYF

j_call: TRBJ2-7
d_call: TRBD1
v_call: TRBV6-5
clone_size: few
cdr3_nt: TGTGCCAGCAGCCCGACCGGGACAGGGGTTTACGAGCAGTACTTC
cdr3_aa: CASSPTGTGVYEQYF

j_call: TRBJ2-1
d_call: TRBD1
v_call: TRBV28
clone_size: NA
cdr3_nt: TGTGCCTTAGGACAGGGGAACAGTGAGCAGTTCTTC
cdr3_aa: CALGQGNSEQFF

j_call: TRBJ1-5
d_call: TRBD1
v_call: TRBV7-3
clone_size: NA
cdr3_nt: TGTGCCAGCAGCACGACAGGGGGCCAGCCCCAGCATTTT
cdr3_aa: CASSTTGGQPQHF

j_call: TRBJ1-5
d_call: NA
v_call: TRBV19
clone_size: NA
cdr3_nt: TGTGCCAGTAGTATTGGCAATCAGCCCCAGCATTTT
cdr3_aa: CASSIGNQPQHF

j_call: TRBJ1-2
d_call: NA
v_call: TRBV28
clone_size: once
cdr3_nt: TGTGCCATCTCAGACAGGTTTGGCTACACCTTC
cdr3_aa: CAISDRFGYTF

j_call: TRBJ2-7
d_call: NA
v_call: TRBV11-3
clone_size: NA
cdr3_nt: TGTGCCAGCAGTCGAGCACGGGATTCCTACGAGCAGTACTTC
cdr3_aa: CASSRARDSYEQYF

j_call: TRBJ1-1
d_call: NA
v_call: TRBV7-3
clone_size: NA
cdr3_nt: TGTGCCAGCAGCCCAACCCTAGACAGTAACACTGAAGCTTTCTTT
cdr3_aa: CASSPTLDSNTEAFF

j_call: TRBJ1-1
d_call: NA
v_call: TRBV5-1
clone_size: NA
cdr3_nt: TGCGCCAGCAGCTTGGGGGCAGGGGTTCGCGGCACTGAAGCTTTCTTT
cdr3_aa: CASSLGAGVRGTEAFF

j_call: TRBJ2-5
d_call: NA
v_call: TRBV5-1
clone_size: NA
cdr3_nt: TGCGCCAGCAGCCCCGGGGGCCAGGGGGTGGAGACCCAGTACTTC
cdr3_aa: CASSPGGQGVETQYF

j_call: TRBJ1-5
d_call: NA
v_call: TRBV21-1
clone_size: NA
cdr3_nt: TGTGCCAGCTCAAAACCCGGGGGGGCAGAGGGCAATCAGCCCCAGCATTTT
cdr3_aa: CASSKPGGAEGNQPQHF

j_call: TRBJ1-3
d_call: NA
v_call: TRBV7-2
clone_size: NA
cdr3_nt: TGTGCCAGCAGCTTAATTGGTGGGGTGAACACCATATATTTT
cdr3_aa: CASSLIGGVNTIYF

j_call: TRBJ2-7
d_call: TRBD2
v_call: TRBV6-6
clone_size: NA
cdr3_nt: TGTGCCAGCAGCCCGACACTAGCGGGAGTCGAGCAGTACTTC
cdr3_aa: CASSPTLAGVEQYF

j_call: TRBJ2-5
d_call: NA
v_call: TRBV19
clone_size: NA
cdr3_nt: TGTGCCAGTAGATCGAGGGGCCTGGAGACCCAGTACTTC
cdr3_aa: CASRSRGLETQYF

j_call: TRBJ2-3
d_call: NA
v_call: TRBV14
clone_size: NA
cdr3_nt: TGTGCCAGCAGCCAAGATCTGGCAGATACGCAGTATTTT
cdr3_aa: CASSQDLADTQYF

j_call: TRBJ2-1
d_call: TRBD2
v_call: TRBV5-1
clone_size: NA
cdr3_nt: TGCGCCAGCAGCTTAACCCTTACTGCGGGAGCGCCTAATGAGCAGTTCTTC
cdr3_aa: CASSLTLTAGAPNEQFF

j_call: TRBJ2-3
d_call: TRBD2
v_call: TRBV27
clone_size: NA
cdr3_nt: TGTGCCAGCAGTTTTCGGACTAGCGGGAGAAAGGGTCACACAGATACGCAGTATTTT
cdr3_aa: CASSFRTSGRKGHTDTQYF

j_call: TRBJ2-7
d_call: TRBD1
v_call: TRBV5-1
clone_size: NA
cdr3_nt: TGCGCCAGCAGGAGGACAGGGACGTACGAGCAGTACTTC
cdr3_aa: CASRRTGTYEQYF

j_call: TRBJ1-2
d_call: NA
v_call: TRBV6-1
clone_size: NA
cdr3_nt: TGTGCCAGCAGTGAGGACAGAAACTATGGCTACACCTTC
cdr3_aa: CASSEDRNYGYTF

j_call: TRBJ2-7
d_call: NA
v_call: TRBV27
clone_size: NA
cdr3_nt: TGTGCCACGTTCGGGACGGGTTCAGGTTCCTACGAGCAGTACTTC
cdr3_aa: CATFGTGSGSYEQYF

j_call: TRBJ1-2
d_call: NA
v_call: TRBV7-8
clone_size: once
cdr3_nt: TGTGCCAGCAGTCTTGAGGGTGACTATGGCTACACCTTC
cdr3_aa: CASSLEGDYGYTF

j_call: TRBJ2-5
d_call: NA
v_call: TRBV13
clone_size: NA
cdr3_nt: TGTGCCAGCAGCTTAAGATCGGCCCAAGAGACCCAGTACTTC
cdr3_aa: CASSLRSAQETQYF

j_call: TRBJ1-2
d_call: TRBD1
v_call: TRBV5-1
clone_size: few
cdr3_nt: TGCGCCAGCAGCTCGGGACAGGGTCTTGGCTACACCTTC
cdr3_aa: CASSSGQGLGYTF

j_call: TRBJ2-1
d_call: NA
v_call: TRBV6-5
clone_size: few
cdr3_nt: TGTGCCAGCAGTTACTCCAGCGGGCCCTCCGTTGAGCAGTTCTTC
cdr3_aa: CASSYSSGPSVEQFF

j_call: TRBJ1-6
d_call: NA
v_call: TRBV6-5
clone_size: NA
cdr3_nt: TGTGCCAGCAGTGGTTCGAGGGCCCTCCACTTT
cdr3_aa: CASSGSRALHF

j_call: TRBJ1-4
d_call: NA
v_call: TRBV10-3
clone_size: NA
cdr3_nt: TGTGCCATCAGGGGTCAGGGCGAAAAACTGTTTTTT
cdr3_aa: CAIRGQGEKLFF

j_call: TRBJ2-3
d_call: TRBD2
v_call: TRBV4-1
clone_size: NA
cdr3_nt: TGCGCCAGCAGCCAAGAAAGATCTAGCGGGGGGACAGATACGCAGTATTTT
cdr3_aa: CASSQERSSGGTDTQYF

j_call: TRBJ2-1
d_call: NA
v_call: TRBV5-6
clone_size: NA
cdr3_nt: TGTGCCAGCAGCCAATCTTCCGATGAGCAGTTCTTC
cdr3_aa: CASSQSSDEQFF

j_call: TRBJ1-1
d_call: NA
v_call: TRBV5-1
clone_size: NA
cdr3_nt: TGCGCCAGCAGCTTGTCTCTGGGGATTCTTTACACTGAAGCTTTCTTT
cdr3_aa: CASSLSLGILYTEAFF

j_call: TRBJ2-6
d_call: NA
v_call: TRBV11-2
clone_size: NA
cdr3_nt: TGTGCCAGCAGCTTGAATACACTCATCTCTGGGGCCAACGTCCTGACTTTC
cdr3_aa: CASSLNTLISGANVLTF

j_call: TRBJ1-5
d_call: NA
v_call: TRBV7-6
clone_size: NA
cdr3_nt: TGTGCCAGCAGCTTAGGCTCGGATCAGCCCCAGCATTTT
cdr3_aa: CASSLGSDQPQHF

j_call: TRBJ2-5
d_call: NA
v_call: TRBV18
clone_size: NA
cdr3_nt: TGTGCCAGCTCACCGCAGACTAGAGCGGAGACCCAGTACTTC
cdr3_aa: CASSPQTRAETQYF

j_call: TRBJ2-1
d_call: TRBD1
v_call: TRBV7-3
clone_size: NA
cdr3_nt: TGTGCCAGCAGCCCGATGGGACAGGCCTACAATGAGCAGTTCTTC
cdr3_aa: CASSPMGQAYNEQFF

j_call: TRBJ1-4
d_call: TRBD1
v_call: TRBV5-1
clone_size: NA
cdr3_nt: TGCGCCAGCAGCTTGGCCAGGGACAGCCATAATGAAAAACTGTTTTTT
cdr3_aa: CASSLARDSHNEKLFF

j_call: TRBJ2-1
d_call: NA
v_call: TRBV4-2
clone_size: NA
cdr3_nt: TGTGCCAGCAGCCAATATCCCCTTGGAGGGGCCCCGTACAATGAGCAGTTCTTC
cdr3_aa: CASSQYPLGGAPYNEQFF

j_call: TRBJ2-1
d_call: TRBD2
v_call: TRBV5-1
clone_size: once
cdr3_nt: TGCGCCAGCAGCAGGGGACTAGCGGGAGTCGGGAATGAGCAGTTCTTC
cdr3_aa: CASSRGLAGVGNEQFF

j_call: TRBJ2-5
d_call: TRBD2
v_call: TRBV7-3
clone_size: NA
cdr3_nt: TGTGCCAGCAGCTTAGGGGATAGAGGGACTAGCGTTAAAGAGACCCAGTACTTC
cdr3_aa: CASSLGDRGTSVKETQYF